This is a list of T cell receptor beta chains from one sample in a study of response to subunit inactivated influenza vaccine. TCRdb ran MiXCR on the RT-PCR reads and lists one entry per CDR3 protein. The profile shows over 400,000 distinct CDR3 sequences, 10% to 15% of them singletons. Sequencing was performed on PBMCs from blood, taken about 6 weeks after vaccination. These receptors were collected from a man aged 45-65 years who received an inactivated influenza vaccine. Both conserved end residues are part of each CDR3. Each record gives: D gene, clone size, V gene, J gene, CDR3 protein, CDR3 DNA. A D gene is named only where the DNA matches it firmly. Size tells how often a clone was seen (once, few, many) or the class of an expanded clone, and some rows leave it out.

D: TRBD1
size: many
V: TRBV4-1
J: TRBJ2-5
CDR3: CASSQAGTGLETQYF
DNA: TGCGCCAGCAGCCAAGCCGGGACAGGGTTAGAGACCCAGTACTTC

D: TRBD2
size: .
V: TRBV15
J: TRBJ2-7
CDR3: CATSSVLAGSTYEQYF
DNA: TGTGCCACCAGCAGTGTACTAGCGGGATCAACCTACGAGCAGTACTTC

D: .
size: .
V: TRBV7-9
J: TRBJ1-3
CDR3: CASSYRGQNSGNTIYF
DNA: TGTGCCAGCAGCTACCGGGGGCAGAACTCTGGAAACACCATATATTTT

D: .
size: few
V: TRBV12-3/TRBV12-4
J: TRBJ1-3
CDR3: CASSLESGAGNTIYF
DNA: TGTGCCAGCAGTCTTGAGTCAGGGGCTGGAAACACCATATATTTT

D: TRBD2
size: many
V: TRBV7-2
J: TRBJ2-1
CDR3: CASSPYRSAGVKNEQFF
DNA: TGTGCCAGCAGCCCATATCGGTCCGCGGGAGTAAAGAATGAGCAGTTCTTC

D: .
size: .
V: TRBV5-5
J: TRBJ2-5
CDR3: CASSLVPGGGETQYF
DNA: TGTGCCAGCAGCTTGGTGCCAGGGGGGGGGGAGACCCAGTACTTC

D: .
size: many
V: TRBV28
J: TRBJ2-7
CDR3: CASSMTRWSYEQYF
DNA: TGTGCCAGCAGCATGACTCGGTGGTCCTACGAGCAGTACTTC

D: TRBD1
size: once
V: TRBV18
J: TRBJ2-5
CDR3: CASSPPRTGQETQYF
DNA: TGTGCCAGCTCACCACCAAGGACAGGGCAAGAGACCCAGTACTTC

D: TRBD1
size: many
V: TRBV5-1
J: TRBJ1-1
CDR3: CASSTGQGLEAFF
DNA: TGCGCCAGCAGCACCGGACAGGGGCTTGAAGCTTTCTTT

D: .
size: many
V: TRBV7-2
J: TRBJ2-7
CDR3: CASSLVGGYEQYF
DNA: TGTGCCAGCAGCTTAGTTGGGGGTTACGAGCAGTACTTC

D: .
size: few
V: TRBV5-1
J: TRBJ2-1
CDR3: CASSLTGMQFF
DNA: TGCGCCAGCAGCTTGACGGGGATGCAGTTCTTC

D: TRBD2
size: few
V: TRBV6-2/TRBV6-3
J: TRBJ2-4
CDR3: CATLEREGLKNIQYF
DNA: TGTGCCACCCTAGAGCGGGAGGGCCTCAAGAACATTCAGTACTTC

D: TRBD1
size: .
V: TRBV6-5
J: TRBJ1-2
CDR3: CASSSGTGNINGYTF
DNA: TGTGCCAGCAGTTCTGGGACAGGGAATATTAATGGCTACACCTTC

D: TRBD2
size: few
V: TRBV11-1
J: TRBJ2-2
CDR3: CASSERTSGGADTGELFF
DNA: TGTGCCAGCAGCGAACGGACTAGCGGGGGGGCCGACACCGGGGAGCTGTTTTTT